These T cell receptor beta chains were read from a single sample in a study of T-cell memory formation after mild COVID-19. TCRdb analysed the 5' RACE reads with MiXCR anew, one entry per CDR3 protein. The data contain about 210,000 distinct CDR3 sequences, about 10% of them singletons. The sequenced material came from PBMCs or a T cell subset sorted from them (not recorded which). All receptors derive from a young man who had mild COVID-19 (a few samples of this study predate the infection). Cell type and time point are not known. Both conserved end residues are part of each CDR3. D genes are given only for firm matches. The size entry is marked missing in some rows and otherwise reads once, few, many or a size class.

v_gene	d_gene	j_gene	abundance	CDR3nt	CDR3aa
TRBV11-3	TRBD1	TRBJ2-3	.	TGTGCCAGCAGCTTAGGTCTGATAGGGGGCACGGCAGATACGCAGTATTTT	CASSLGLIGGTADTQYF
TRBV12-3/TRBV12-4	.	TRBJ2-5	many	TGTGCCAGCAGCCCTCTAGAGGGGCAAGAGACCCAGTACTTC	CASSPLEGQETQYF
TRBV29-1	.	TRBJ1-2	.	TGCAGCGCTGGGGACAACGGGAGCTACACCTTC	CSAGDNGSYTF
TRBV5-5	.	TRBJ2-2	many	TGTGCCAGCAGCCCGGGTCAGAACACCGGGGAGCTGTTTTTT	CASSPGQNTGELFF
TRBV27	.	TRBJ2-4	many	TGTGCCAGCAGTCCTGAGGATAAAAACATTCAGTACTTC	CASSPEDKNIQYF
TRBV5-1	.	TRBJ2-7	many	TGCGCCAGCAGCTTGGGGACAGACCTAGCCTACGAGCAGTACTTC	CASSLGTDLAYEQYF
TRBV25-1	.	TRBJ1-4	few	TGTGCCAGCAGTGACGTTGGGAGTCGGTGGGGGAAACTGTTTTTT	CASSDVGSRWGKLFF
TRBV11-1	TRBD1	TRBJ2-7	.	TGTGCCAGCAGCCTAGGACAGGTACACGAGCAGTACTTC	CASSLGQVHEQYF
TRBV7-2	TRBD2	TRBJ2-5	many	TGTGCCAGCAGCTTAGGACTAGCGAGGGAGACCCAGTACTTC	CASSLGLARETQYF
TRBV6-5	.	TRBJ2-1	few	TGTGCCAGCACTAATCTCCTCAGGGGCAGTGAGCAGTTCTTC	CASTNLLRGSEQFF
TRBV5-1	TRBD1	TRBJ2-3	few	TGCGCCAGCAGCCCACTGATTACAGGGGCAAAAGATACGCAGTATTTT	CASSPLITGAKDTQYF
TRBV6-5	.	TRBJ1-1	.	TGTGCCAGCAGTGGGCGGAGGAGATCACACATGAACACTGAAGCTTTCTTT	CASSGRRRSHMNTEAFF
TRBV18	.	TRBJ1-2	.	TGTGCCAGCTCAGACAGCCCTTCCTATGGCTACACCTTC	CASSDSPSYGYTF
TRBV2	TRBD2	TRBJ2-1	.	TGTGCCAGCGTGGGGCTAGCGGGTTACAATGAGCAGTTCTTC	CASVGLAGYNEQFF
TRBV6-2/TRBV6-3	TRBD1	TRBJ1-4	few	TGTGCCAGCAGTAACCGACAGGGCAAGAATGAAAAACTGTTTTTT	CASSNRQGKNEKLFF
TRBV3-1	TRBD1	TRBJ1-1	.	TGTGCCAGCAGCCGACCGGGACAGGGGAACACTGAAGCTTTCTTT	CASSRPGQGNTEAFF
TRBV7-9	TRBD2	TRBJ2-1	few	TGTGCCAGCAGCCTTATAGCGGGGAGCCCTTATGGGCAGTTCTTC	CASSLIAGSPYGQFF
TRBV9	.	TRBJ2-3	few	TGTGCCAGCAGCGTCTTAGGGGACACAGATACGCAGTATTTT	CASSVLGDTDTQYF
TRBV12-3/TRBV12-4	.	TRBJ1-1	few	TGTGCCAGCACTCCCCCCCCCTGGGGTAGGGAAGCTTTCTTT	CASTPPPWGREAFF
TRBV10-3	TRBD1	TRBJ2-5	.	TGTGCCATCAGAGACCTGACAGGGGACGAGACCCAGTACTTC	CAIRDLTGDETQYF
TRBV4-2	.	TRBJ1-2	few	TGTGCCAGCAGCCACCCCGGACAGAACTATGGCTACACCTTC	CASSHPGQNYGYTF
TRBV29-1	TRBD1	TRBJ2-3	.	TGCAGCGTTGTCCACAGGGGAATAGATACGAAGTATTTT	CSVVHRGIDTKYF
TRBV6-6	.	TRBJ2-6	.	TGTGCCAGCAGTAAACAGGGTTCTGGGGCCAACGTCCTGACTTTC	CASSKQGSGANVLTF
TRBV6-5	TRBD1	TRBJ1-2	few	TGTGCCAGCAGTTACGCCGGGACAGGGCGCTATGGCTACACCTTC	CASSYAGTGRYGYTF
TRBV18	.	TRBJ2-1	.	TGTGCCAGCTCACCCCCCGCGGGGCCCGGCAATGAGCAGTTCTTC	CASSPPAGPGNEQFF
TRBV5-5	.	TRBJ2-3	.	TGTGCCAGCAGCTCCTCGGTCTGGGCCGATACGCAGTATTTT	CASSSSVWADTQYF
TRBV4-3	.	TRBJ1-1	few	TGCGCCAGCAGCCAAGAGGCATGGGCAGAGGGTAACGGTGAAGCTTTCTTT	CASSQEAWAEGNGEAFF
TRBV7-9	.	TRBJ1-5	.	TGTGCCAGCAGCCCCCCTGGGGGGCGGGGGCCCCAGCATTTT	CASSPPGGRGPQHF
TRBV7-2	.	TRBJ1-2	once	TGTGCCAGCAGCCCATACCCCTCCAGGGATTATGGCTACACCTTC	CASSPYPSRDYGYTF
TRBV4-1	.	TRBJ2-3	.	TGCGCCAGCAGCCAAGATTACTTAGAGGCAGATACGCAGTATTTT	CASSQDYLEADTQYF
TRBV7-3	TRBD2	TRBJ2-3	many	TGTGCCAGCAGCCCAGGACTAGCGGGGGCAGATACGCAGTATTTT	CASSPGLAGADTQYF
TRBV5-1	.	TRBJ2-1	many	TGTGCCAGCAGTTTGGGCGGATACAATGAGCAGTTCTTC	CASSLGGYNEQFF
TRBV11-2	.	TRBJ2-4	many	TGTGCCAGCAGCTTCACCCTAGCCAAAAACATTCAGTACTTC	CASSFTLAKNIQYF
TRBV5-5	TRBD1	TRBJ2-2	.	TGTGCCAGCAGCTTGGTAGGACAGGATACCGGGGAGCTGTTTTTT	CASSLVGQDTGELFF
TRBV6-2/TRBV6-3	.	TRBJ1-5	few	TGTGCCAGCAGTTACGAATGGGAAAAATCGCACAATCAGCCCCAGCATTTT	CASSYEWEKSHNQPQHF
TRBV23-1	TRBD1	TRBJ2-7	.	TGCGCCAGCAGTCCGAACGGACAGGGGGCACCCTACGAGCAGTACTTC	CASSPNGQGAPYEQYF
TRBV11-2	.	TRBJ2-1	few	TGTGCCAGCAGGCCACTCCCCGGTGATAGGAGTAGGGATGAGCAGTTCTTC	CASRPLPGDRSRDEQFF
TRBV2	.	TRBJ2-3	.	TGTGCCAGCAGTACGGAAACTCCCCTCACAGATACGCAGTATTTT	CASSTETPLTDTQYF
TRBV10-3	TRBD2	TRBJ2-1	many	TGTGCCACCGGGCCTAGCGGGGGCCACTACAATGAGCAGTTCTTC	CATGPSGGHYNEQFF
TRBV5-1	.	TRBJ1-1	few	TGCGCCAGCAGCTTGGCAGGGGTGGGCACTGAAGCTTTCTTT	CASSLAGVGTEAFF
TRBV12-3/TRBV12-4	.	TRBJ2-2	few	TGTGCCAGCAGTTCAAGCACCGGGGAGCTGTTTTTT	CASSSSTGELFF
TRBV9	.	TRBJ2-3	many	TGTGCCAGCAGCGTAGGGGCGGCCGACGGCACAGATACGCAGTATTTT	CASSVGAADGTDTQYF
TRBV2	.	TRBJ1-2	.	TGTGCCAGCAGTGAAGGGCAGGCCCATGGCTACACCTTC	CASSEGQAHGYTF
TRBV7-2	TRBD2	TRBJ2-5	few	TGTGCCAGCATCATAGCGGGGGGGCTTGAGACCCAGTACTTC	CASIIAGGLETQYF
TRBV5-5	.	TRBJ1-5	.	TGTGCCAGCAGCTTGCTCACCCATAGCAATCAGCCCCAGCATTTT	CASSLLTHSNQPQHF
TRBV2	.	TRBJ2-2	.	TGTGCCAGCAGTGAAGACGGGGCCGGGGAGCTGTTTTTT	CASSEDGAGELFF
TRBV10-3	TRBD1	TRBJ2-2	few	TGTGCCTCCGAGACAGGGACGAACACCGGGGAGCTGTTTTTT	CASETGTNTGELFF
TRBV29-1	.	TRBJ2-1	.	TGCAGCGGCCTTGGCGACGTAAGAGGCAATGAGCAGTTCTTC	CSGLGDVRGNEQFF
TRBV5-1	.	TRBJ2-7	few	TGCGCCAGCAGCTACGGGACTCCAGATTACGAGCAGTACTTC	CASSYGTPDYEQYF
TRBV4-3	.	TRBJ1-2	few	TGCGCCAGCAGCCCCGAGGTTAAGCCCTACGACTCCTATGGCTACACCTTC	CASSPEVKPYDSYGYTF
TRBV29-1	.	TRBJ2-5	few	TGCAGCGTTACCGGGCCTGGCGAGACCCAGTACTTC	CSVTGPGETQYF
TRBV5-6	TRBD2	TRBJ2-3	few	TGTGCCAGCAGCCTCTACCTAGCGGGGGTGACAGATACGCAGTATTTT	CASSLYLAGVTDTQYF
TRBV7-8	TRBD1	TRBJ2-3	medium-sized	TGTGCCAGCAGCTTATCAACAGGGGCAGATACGCAGTATTTT	CASSLSTGADTQYF
TRBV4-3	.	TRBJ1-2	.	TGCGCCAGCAGCCAAGAAGGGGTGGGCAGGGTCGGTGGCTACACCTTC	CASSQEGVGRVGGYTF
TRBV10-3	.	TRBJ1-1	.	TGTGCCATCAGTGAATTAGCCACGAACACTGAAGCTTTCTTT	CAISELATNTEAFF